This TCR beta chain originates from a study of cytomegalovirus exposure and HLA in healthy donors. Study-level background: About 179 million T cells yielded approximately 110 million unique TCR beta sequences in earlier analysis. Study-wide points: An analysis done earlier found most TCR beta V segments productive about 87% or about 30% of the time.

Samples came from healthy bone marrow donors. Vbeta (60) and Jbeta (13) primers were used in the PCR. TCRdb's copy holds only in-frame clones and misses some; the assay was immunoSEQ multiplex PCR. This table holds 180,000 or so clones, about 80% found once. The CDR3 covers 13 residues. Per the germline V gene, CDR1 is SGHNT and CDR2 is YYREEE (reference sequence). V lost 2 bases and J lost 5; bases outside the gene matches: 1. In regard to this clone: Antigen: not known.

The sample comprised PBMCs. This chain joins TRBV5-4 and TRBJ2-1; 7 nucleotides line up with TRBD1. The clonotype originates from a man younger than 35 in good health and CMV-seronegative. The CDR3 DNA sequence: TGTGCCAGCAGCTTCGACAGGGACAATGAGCAGTTCTTC. Its protein product is CASSFDRDNEQFF.